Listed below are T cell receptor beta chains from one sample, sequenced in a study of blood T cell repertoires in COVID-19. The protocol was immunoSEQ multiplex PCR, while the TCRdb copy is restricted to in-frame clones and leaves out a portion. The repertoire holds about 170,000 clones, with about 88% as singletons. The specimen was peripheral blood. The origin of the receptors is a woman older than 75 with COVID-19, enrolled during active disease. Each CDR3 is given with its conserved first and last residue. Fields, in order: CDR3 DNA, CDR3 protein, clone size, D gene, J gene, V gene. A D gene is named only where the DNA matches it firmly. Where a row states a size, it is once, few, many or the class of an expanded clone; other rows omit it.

TGTGCCAGTAGTATCCTAGCGGGAGGCAATGAGCAGTTCTTC CASSILAGGNEQFF NA TRBD2 TRBJ2-1 TRBV19
TGTGCCAGCAGCCCGTATGGCGGAGCAACCTACAATGAGCAGTTCTTC CASSPYGGATYNEQFF NA NA TRBJ2-1 TRBV7-3
TGTGCCAGCAGTTTCGGACAGACCTACGAGCAGTACTTC CASSFGQTYEQYF NA NA TRBJ2-7 TRBV6-5
TGTGCCAGCAGCCCCGCTAGCGGATCCACAGATACGCAGTATTTT CASSPASGSTDTQYF NA TRBD2 TRBJ2-3 TRBV7-3
TGTGCCAGCAGCGTAGTTGGGGGCCCCCAGGATGAGCAGTTCTTC CASSVVGGPQDEQFF NA NA TRBJ2-1 TRBV9
TGTGCCAGCAGCTCGGGACAGGGGGGGACACCCCTCCACTTT CASSSGQGGTPLHF NA TRBD1 TRBJ1-6 TRBV7-9
TGTGCCAGCAGCCGACAGCGCACAGATACGCAGTATTTT CASSRQRTDTQYF once NA TRBJ2-3 TRBV3-1/TRBV3-2
TGTGCCAGCTCACCCGGGGGGGGTTCGAAAGGAGGCTATGGCTACACCTTC CASSPGGGSKGGYGYTF few NA TRBJ1-2 TRBV18
TGCGCCAGCAGCTTGGCCGGACTAGCGGGCGTTGTCGGCCCAGATACGCAGTATTTT CASSLAGLAGVVGPDTQYF NA TRBD2 TRBJ2-3 TRBV5-1
TGTGCCAGCAGCTCCACGGGGGGGGCAGGGACTGAAGCTTTCTTT CASSSTGGAGTEAFF NA NA TRBJ1-1 TRBV7-2
TGTGCCAGCAGTGAAACGGGTCTCATGAACACTGAAGCTTTCTTT CASSETGLMNTEAFF NA NA TRBJ1-1 TRBV2
TGTGCCAGCAGTTTATACAGGGGGCAGGGGGAGCAGTACTTC CASSLYRGQGEQYF NA TRBD1 TRBJ2-7 TRBV27
TGTGCCAGCAGTTATTTACAGGGTCGCCAAGAGACCCAGTACTTC CASSYLQGRQETQYF NA NA TRBJ2-5 TRBV6-5
TGTGCCACCAGCAGAGGGACAGGGAAAGGCTACACCTTC CATSRGTGKGYTF NA TRBD1 TRBJ1-2 TRBV15
TGTGCCAGCAGCTTTTTGGGGGACTACTCCCCCTACGAGCAGTACTTC CASSFLGDYSPYEQYF once TRBD2 TRBJ2-7 TRBV5-5
TGTGCCAGCAGTTTATCCTTCCTCTCGAGCGCGGGTGAGCAGTTCTTC CASSLSFLSSAGEQFF NA NA TRBJ2-1 TRBV28
TGTGCCAGTACCCACCTCGGGAGGGGGCAGACCTCAAGCTATGGCTACACCTTC CASTHLGRGQTSSYGYTF NA TRBD1 TRBJ1-2 TRBV19
TGCAGCGTTGACAAGACAGAGACTAACTATGGCTACACCTTC CSVDKTETNYGYTF NA NA TRBJ1-2 TRBV29-1
TGTGCCACCAGCAGAGAAATGCGTTTGGACAATGAGCAGTTCTTC CATSREMRLDNEQFF once NA TRBJ2-1 TRBV15
TGTGCCAGCAGCTCGGGACACTTGAATCAGCCCCAGCATTTT CASSSGHLNQPQHF NA NA TRBJ1-5 TRBV11-2